Described below is a single TCR beta chain sequence and its context. This sample was included in a study of blood T cell repertoires in COVID-19. Study summary: Collection of acute and convalescent COVID-19 samples took place in the United States, Italy and Spain. T cells, B-cell-depleted T cells, or PBMCs supplied cDNA or gDNA.

Original methodology: Reference gene primers were amplified, and this amplification served to estimate nucleated cell counts. The repertoire was sequenced with immunoSEQ multiplex PCR; TCRdb's copy has only in-frame clones and lacks some. D and trimming come from the DNA, and the V and J calls and clone size come from that table. Here the sample spans 250,000 to 300,000 clones, more than 75% being singletons. The germline V gene has CDR1 SGHAT and CDR2 FQNNGV. The CDR3 spans 14 residues. Trimming removed 4 bases at V and 6 bases at J, with 12 bases between. Researchers sorted participants into cohorts using their self-reported clinical history.

Sequenced: PBMCs or T cells enriched from blood (not recorded which). The TCR originated in a woman aged 45-65 years who had been exposed to COVID-19. The J gene is TRBJ2-2, the V gene TRBV11-2; D is unclear. This CDR3 reads CASSSLSRPGELFF. The CDR3 DNA reads as TGTGCCAGCAGCTCCCTGTCTAGACCCGGGGAGCTGTTTTTT.